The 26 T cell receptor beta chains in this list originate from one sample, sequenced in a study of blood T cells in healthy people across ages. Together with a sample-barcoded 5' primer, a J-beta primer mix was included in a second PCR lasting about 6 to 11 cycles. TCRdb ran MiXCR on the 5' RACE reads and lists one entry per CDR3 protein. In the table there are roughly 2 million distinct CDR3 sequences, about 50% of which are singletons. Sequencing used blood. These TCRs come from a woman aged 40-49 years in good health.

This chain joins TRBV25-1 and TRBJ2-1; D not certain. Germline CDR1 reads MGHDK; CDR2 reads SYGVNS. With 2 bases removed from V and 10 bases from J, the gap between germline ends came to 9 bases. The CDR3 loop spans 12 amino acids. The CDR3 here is CASSENWSEQFF. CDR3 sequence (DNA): TGTGCCAGCAGTGAAAACTGGTCGGAGCAGTTCTTC.

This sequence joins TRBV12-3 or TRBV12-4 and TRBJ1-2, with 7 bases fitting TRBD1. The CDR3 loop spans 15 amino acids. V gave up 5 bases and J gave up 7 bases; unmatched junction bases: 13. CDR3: CASSLRRTGHGGYTF. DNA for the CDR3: TGTGCCAGCAGTCTCAGAAGGACAGGTCACGGTGGCTACACCTTC.

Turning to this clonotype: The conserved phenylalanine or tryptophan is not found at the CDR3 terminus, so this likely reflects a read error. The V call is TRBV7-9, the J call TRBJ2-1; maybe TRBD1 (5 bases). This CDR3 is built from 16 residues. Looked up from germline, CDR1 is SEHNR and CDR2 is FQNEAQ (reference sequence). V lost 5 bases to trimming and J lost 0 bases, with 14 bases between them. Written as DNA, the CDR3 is TGTGCCAGCAGCCCCGGTGGGGCCAGCTCCTACAATGAGCAGTTCGTC. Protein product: CASSPGGASSYNEQFV.

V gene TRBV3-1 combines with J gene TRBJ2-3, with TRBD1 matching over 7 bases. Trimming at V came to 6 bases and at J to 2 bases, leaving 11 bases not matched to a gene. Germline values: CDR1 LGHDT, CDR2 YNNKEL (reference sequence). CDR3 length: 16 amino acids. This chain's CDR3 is CASSGQGGWVTDTQYF. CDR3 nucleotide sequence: TGTGCCAGCAGTGGCCAAGGGGGCTGGGTCACAGATACGCAGTATTTT.

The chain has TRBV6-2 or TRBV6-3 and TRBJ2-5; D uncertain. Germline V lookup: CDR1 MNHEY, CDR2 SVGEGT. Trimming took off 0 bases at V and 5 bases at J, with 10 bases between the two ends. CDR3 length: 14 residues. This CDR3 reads CASSYSIGGETQYF. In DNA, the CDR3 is TGTGCCAGCAGTTACTCGATAGGTGGTGAGACCCAGTACTTC.

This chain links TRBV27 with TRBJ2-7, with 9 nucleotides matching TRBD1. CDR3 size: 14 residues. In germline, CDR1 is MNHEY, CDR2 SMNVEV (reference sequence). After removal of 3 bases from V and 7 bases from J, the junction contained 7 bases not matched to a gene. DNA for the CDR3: TGTGCCAGCAGTTTCCGGGACAGGGTCGAAGAGCAGTACTTC. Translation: CASSFRDRVEEQYF.

The CDR3 nucleotides are TGTGCCAGCAGGACCATAGCGGGGGGGAGCACAGATACGCAGTATTTT. It is translated as CASRTIAGGSTDTQYF. The rearrangement joins TRBV6-6 to TRBJ2-3; TRBD2 matches 11 bases. CDR1 is MNHNY and CDR2 is SVGAGI in the germline V gene (reference sequence). CDR3 length: 16 residues. With V trimmed by 6 bases and J by 0 bases, 5 bases remained unmatched.

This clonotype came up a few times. The DNA for the CDR3 is TGTGCCAGCAGTTTTGTTGCCCCAGGGGGGTTGGATACGCAGTATTTT. Translated: CASSFVAPGGLDTQYF. The chain is built from TRBV28 and TRBJ2-3, with a possible D match to TRBD1 (7 bases). Germline V lookup: CDR1 MDHEN, CDR2 SYDVKM. Trimming pared 3 bases from V and 6 bases from J, leaving 19 bases between. The CDR3 contains 16 residues.

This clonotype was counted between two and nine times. The CDR3 DNA reads as TGCAGTGCTAGGGATCTACTAGCCGGCTATGAGCAGTTCTTC. The encoded protein is CSARDLLAGYEQFF. J is TRBJ2-1 and V is TRBV20-1, with D perhaps matching TRBD2 (6 bases). CDR3 length: 14 amino acids. V dropped 3 bases and J dropped 8 bases, with 17 bases sitting between them. From germline, CDR1 is DFQATT and CDR2 SNEGSKA (reference sequence).

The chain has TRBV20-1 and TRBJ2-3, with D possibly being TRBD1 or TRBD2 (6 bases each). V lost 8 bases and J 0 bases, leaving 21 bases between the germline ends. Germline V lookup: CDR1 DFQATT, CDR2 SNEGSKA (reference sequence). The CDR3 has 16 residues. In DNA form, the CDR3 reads TGCAGTTCGAACCCGGGGGCCATTACTAGCACAGATACGCAGTATTTT. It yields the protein CSSNPGAITSTDTQYF.

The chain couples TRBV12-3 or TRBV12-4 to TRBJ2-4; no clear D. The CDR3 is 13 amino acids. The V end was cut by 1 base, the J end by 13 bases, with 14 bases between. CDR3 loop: CASSLEGMIEQYF. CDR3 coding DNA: TGTGCCAGCAGTTTAGAGGGAATGATAGAGCAGTACTTC.

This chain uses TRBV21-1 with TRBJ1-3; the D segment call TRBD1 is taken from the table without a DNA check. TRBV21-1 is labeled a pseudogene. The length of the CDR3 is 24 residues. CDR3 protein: CASSKVLDRSVLRGTETSGNTIYF. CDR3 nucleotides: TGTGCCAGCAGCAAAGTTTTAGATAGGAGCGTCCTTCGGGGGACGGAAACTTCTGGAAACACCATATATTTT.

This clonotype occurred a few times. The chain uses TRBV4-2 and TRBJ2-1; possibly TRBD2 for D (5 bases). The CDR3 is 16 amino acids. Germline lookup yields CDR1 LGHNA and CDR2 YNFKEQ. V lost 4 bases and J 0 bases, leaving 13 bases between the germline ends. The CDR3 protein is CASSPGSGSSYNEQFF. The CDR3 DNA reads TGTGCCAGCAGCCCTGGGTCGGGAAGCTCCTACAATGAGCAGTTCTTC.

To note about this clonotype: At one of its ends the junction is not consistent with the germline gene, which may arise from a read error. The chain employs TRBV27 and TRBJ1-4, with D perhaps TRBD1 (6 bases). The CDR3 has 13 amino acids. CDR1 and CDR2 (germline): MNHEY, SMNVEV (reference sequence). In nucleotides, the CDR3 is TGCGCCAGCAGCCCCGGGACACGGAGAAAACTGTTTTTT. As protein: CASSPGTRRKLFF. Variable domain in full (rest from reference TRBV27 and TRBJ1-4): EAQVTQNPRYLITVTGKKLTVTCSQNMNHEYMSWYRQDPGLGLRQIYYSMNVEVTDKGDVPEGYKVSRKEKRNFPLILESPSPNQTSLYFCASSPGTRRKLFFGSGTQLSVL.

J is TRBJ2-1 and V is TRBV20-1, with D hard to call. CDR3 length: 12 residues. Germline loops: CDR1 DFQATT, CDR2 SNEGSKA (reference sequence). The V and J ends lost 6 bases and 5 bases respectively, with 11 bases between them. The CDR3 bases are TGCAGTGCACGCGACGACGACAATGAGCAGTTCTTC. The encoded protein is CSARDDDNEQFF.

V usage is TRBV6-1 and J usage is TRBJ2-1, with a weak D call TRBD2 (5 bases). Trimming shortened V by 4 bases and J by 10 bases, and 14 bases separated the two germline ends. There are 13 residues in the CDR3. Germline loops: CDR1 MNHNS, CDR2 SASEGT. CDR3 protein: CASSARAEGEQFF. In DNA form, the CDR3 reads TGTGCCAGCAGTGCCCGGGCTGAGGGCGAGCAGTTCTTC.

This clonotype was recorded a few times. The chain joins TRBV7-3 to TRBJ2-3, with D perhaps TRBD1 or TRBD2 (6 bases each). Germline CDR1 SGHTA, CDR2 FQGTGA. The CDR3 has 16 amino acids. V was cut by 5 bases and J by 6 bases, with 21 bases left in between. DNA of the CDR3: TGTGCCAGCAGCCTTAGGGGGGCAAGGGAAAAGGATACGCAGTATTTT. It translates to CASSLRGAREKDTQYF.

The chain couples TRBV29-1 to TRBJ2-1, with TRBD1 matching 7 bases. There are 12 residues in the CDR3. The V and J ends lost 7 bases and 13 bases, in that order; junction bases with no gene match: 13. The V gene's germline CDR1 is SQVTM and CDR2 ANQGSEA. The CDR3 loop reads CSGSGTEETQFF. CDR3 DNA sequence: TGCAGCGGCTCCGGGACAGAAGAGACCCAGTTCTTC.

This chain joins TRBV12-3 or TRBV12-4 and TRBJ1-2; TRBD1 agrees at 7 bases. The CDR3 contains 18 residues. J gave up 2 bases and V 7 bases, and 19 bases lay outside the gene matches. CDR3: CASITRGRARGGNYGYTF. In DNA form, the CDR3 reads TGTGCCAGCATCACCAGGGGAAGGGCTCGAGGGGGCAACTATGGCTACACCTTC.

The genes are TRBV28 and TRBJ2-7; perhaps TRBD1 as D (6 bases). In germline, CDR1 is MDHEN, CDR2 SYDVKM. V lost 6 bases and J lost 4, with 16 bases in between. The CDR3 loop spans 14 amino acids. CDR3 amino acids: CASSPPGDLYEQYF. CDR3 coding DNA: TGTGCCAGCAGCCCCCCAGGGGATCTATACGAGCAGTACTTC.

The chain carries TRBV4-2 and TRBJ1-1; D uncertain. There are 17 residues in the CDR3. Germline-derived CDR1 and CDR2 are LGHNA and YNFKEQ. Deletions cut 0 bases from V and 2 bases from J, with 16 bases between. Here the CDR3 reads CASSQDPAGVRNTEAFF. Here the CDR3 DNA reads TGTGCCAGCAGCCAAGATCCGGCCGGGGTGCGCAACACTGAAGCTTTCTTT.

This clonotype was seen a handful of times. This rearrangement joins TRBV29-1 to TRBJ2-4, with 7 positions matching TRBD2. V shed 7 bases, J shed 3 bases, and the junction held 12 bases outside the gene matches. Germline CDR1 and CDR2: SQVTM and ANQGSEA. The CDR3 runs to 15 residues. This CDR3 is CSANRGPGGKNIQYF. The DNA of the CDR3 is TGCAGCGCCAACCGAGGCCCGGGAGGCAAAAACATTCAGTACTTC.

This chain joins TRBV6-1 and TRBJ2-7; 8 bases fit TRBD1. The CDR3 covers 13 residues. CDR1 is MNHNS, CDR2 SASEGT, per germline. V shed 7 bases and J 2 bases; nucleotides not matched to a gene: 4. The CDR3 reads CASITRGPYEQYF. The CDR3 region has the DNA TGTGCCAGCATAACCAGGGGGCCCTACGAGCAGTACTTC.

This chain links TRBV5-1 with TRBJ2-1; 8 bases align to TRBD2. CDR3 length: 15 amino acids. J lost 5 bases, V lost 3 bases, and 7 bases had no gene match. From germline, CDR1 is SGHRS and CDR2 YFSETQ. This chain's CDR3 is CASSSVVSGDNEQFF. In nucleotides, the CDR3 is TGCGCCAGCAGCTCGGTTGTTAGCGGGGACAATGAGCAGTTCTTC.

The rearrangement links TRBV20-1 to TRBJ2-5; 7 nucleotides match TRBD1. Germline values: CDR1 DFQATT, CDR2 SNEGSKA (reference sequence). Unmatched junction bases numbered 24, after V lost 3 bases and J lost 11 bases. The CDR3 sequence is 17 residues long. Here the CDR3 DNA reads TGCAGTGCTAGTGAATCCCTAAATAACTACAGGGGCAATGAGCAGTACTTC. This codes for CSASESLNNYRGNEQYF.

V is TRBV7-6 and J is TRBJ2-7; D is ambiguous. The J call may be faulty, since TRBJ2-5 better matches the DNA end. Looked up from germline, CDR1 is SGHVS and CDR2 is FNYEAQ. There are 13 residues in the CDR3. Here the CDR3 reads CASSTDEVGTQYF. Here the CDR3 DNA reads TGTGCCAGCAGCACCGATGAGGTGGGGACCCAGTACTTC.